These 27 T cell receptor beta chains originate from one sample sequenced in a study of T cell responses to AZD1222 COVID-19 vaccine. TCRdb's table, derived via immunoSEQ multiplex PCR, lists solely in-frame clones and lacks some. The sample lists approximately 100,000 clones; roughly 86% were seen once. The sequencing used peripheral blood, collected 28 days after the second AZD1222 dose. These receptors were obtained from an adult who received the AZD1222 COVID-19 vaccine.

The V gene is TRBV7-9, the J gene TRBJ1-5; 10 bases are shared with TRBD1. Germline V gives CDR1 SEHNR, CDR2 FQNEAQ (reference sequence). V trimming: 4 bases; J trimming: 6 bases; junction bases outside the gene matches: 9. This CDR3 region has 16 residues. The CDR3 is CASSSNLGQGGQPQHF. As DNA, the CDR3 is TGTGCCAGCAGCTCGAACCTAGGACAGGGGGGTCAGCCCCAGCATTTT.

J is TRBJ2-2 and V is TRBV20-1; no clear D gene. Trimming removed 3 bases from V and 6 bases from J, with 17 bases in between. The V gene's germline CDR1 is DFQATT and CDR2 SNEGSKA (reference sequence). The CDR3 length is 15 residues. CDR3 nucleotide sequence: TGCAGTGCTAGTGACCCCTTAGGGTCGGCCGGGGAGCTGTTTTTT. It translates to CSASDPLGSAGELFF.

The chain joins TRBV3-1 (or the pseudogene TRBV3-2) to TRBJ2-7; D is unresolved. CDR1 LGHDT and CDR2 YNNKEL come from the germline V gene (reference sequence). Trimming took 4 bases from V and 3 from J, leaving 10 bases between them. The CDR3 covers 13 residues. The CDR3 is CASSPSGYYEQYF. The CDR3 nucleotides read TGTGCCAGCAGCCCCTCGGGTTACTACGAGCAGTACTTC.

This chain joins TRBV3-1 (or the pseudogene TRBV3-2) and TRBJ2-7, with D perhaps matching TRBD1 (5 bases). Trimming shortened V by 0 bases and J by 6 bases, and 12 bases separated the two germline ends. This CDR3 has 14 residues. Germline-derived CDR1 and CDR2 are LGHDT and YNNKEL (reference sequence). This chain's CDR3 is CASSQDRGRGEQYF. The CDR3, as DNA: TGTGCCAGCAGCCAAGATAGGGGCAGAGGCGAGCAGTACTTC.

The chain joins TRBV3-1 (or the pseudogene TRBV3-2) to TRBJ1-6; 7 bases match TRBD1. After removal of 3 bases from V and 7 bases from J, the junction contained 6 bases not matched to a gene. CDR1 LGHDT and CDR2 YNNKEL come from the germline V gene (reference sequence). This CDR3 is 15 amino acids long. CDR3 protein: CASSQKGARNSPLHF. The DNA for the CDR3 is TGTGCCAGCAGCCAGAAGGGGGCGCGGAATTCACCCCTCCACTTT.

V gene TRBV9 combines with J gene TRBJ2-7; D perhaps matches TRBD1 (6 bases). Germline V gene data show CDR1 as SGDLS and CDR2 as YYNGEE. The CDR3 has 15 residues. The V end was cut by 3 bases, the J end by 2 bases, with 15 bases between. CDR3 loop: CASSGNGTRAYEQYF. CDR3 nucleotides: TGTGCCAGCAGCGGCAACGGGACAAGAGCCTACGAGCAGTACTTC.

This chain connects TRBV6-4 to TRBJ2-3; weak D call: TRBD2 (6 bases). In germline, CDR1 is MRHNA, CDR2 SNTAGT. This CDR3 contains 18 residues. V lost 3 bases, J lost 1 base, and 20 bases lay in between. The CDR3, as DNA: TGTGCCAGCAGTGATTTTGCGCTAGCGCAAACCTGCACAGATACGCAGTATTTT. Translation gives CASSDFALAQTCTDTQYF.

The chain has TRBV27 and TRBJ2-7; D not resolved. Trimming removed 7 bases at V and 0 bases at J, with 10 bases between. The CDR3 spans 13 residues. The germline V gene encodes CDR1 MNHEY and CDR2 SMNVEV (reference sequence). The chain's CDR3 is CASISRYSYEQYF. Written as DNA, the CDR3 is TGTGCCAGCATTTCCCGGTACTCCTACGAGCAGTACTTC.

The chain couples TRBV7-9 to TRBJ1-1; D might be TRBD1 (5 bases). This CDR3 has 14 amino acids. V gave up 2 bases and J gave up 6 bases, with 13 bases separating them. In germline, CDR1 is SEHNR, CDR2 FQNEAQ (reference sequence). The CDR3 protein is CASSLHFQTAEAFF. CDR3 bases: TGTGCCAGCAGCTTACATTTCCAGACAGCTGAAGCTTTCTTT. Looking up the rest from reference TRBV7-9 and TRBJ1-1 gives the full variable domain: DTGVSQNPRHKITKRGQNVTFRCDPISEHNRLYWYRQTLGQGPEFLTYFQNEAQLEKSRLLSDRFSAERPKGSFSTLEIQRTEQGDSAMYLCASSLHFQTAEAFFGQGTRLTVV.

The chain uses TRBV7-6 and TRBJ2-1; 9 nucleotides line up with TRBD2. Germline CDR1 and CDR2: SGHVS and FNYEAQ. V shed 1 base and J 0 bases; nucleotides not matched to a gene: 1. This CDR3 is built from 16 residues. The CDR3 bases are TGTGCCAGCAGCTTAGTTAGCGGGAGCTCCTACAATGAGCAGTTCTTC. It codes for CASSLVSGSSYNEQFF. The full variable domain, in which reference TRBV7-6 and TRBJ2-1 provide the parts outside the CDR3, is GAGVSQSPRYKVTKRGQDVALRCDPISGHVSLYWYRQALGQGPEFLTYFNYEAQQDKSGLPNDRFSAERPEGSISTLTIQRTEQRDSAMYRCASSLVSGSSYNEQFFGPGTRLTVL.

A single count supports this clone. CDR3 sequence: CASSEGIGTGANVLTF. In nucleotides, the CDR3 is TGTGCCAGCAGCGAGGGCATTGGCACTGGGGCCAACGTCCTGACTTTC. The chain has TRBV9 and TRBJ2-6, with unresolved D. This CDR3 spans 16 amino acids. Germline-derived CDR1 and CDR2 are SGDLS and YYNGEE. Trimming took 3 bases from V and 2 from J, leaving 12 bases between them.

The genes are TRBV7-2 and TRBJ2-7, with D perhaps assigned TRBD1 or TRBD2 (6 bases each). V lost 2 bases and J 3 bases, leaving 14 bases between the germline ends. CDR3 length equals 15 residues. Germline CDR1 SGHTA, CDR2 FQGNSA. CDR3 bases: TGTGCCAGCAGCTTATTACGGGGGCTAGTCTACGAGCAGTACTTC. It yields the protein CASSLLRGLVYEQYF.

The CDR3 nucleotides read TGTGCCACCCAGCCCAGCGGTAACTATGGCTACACCTTC. This encodes CATQPSGNYGYTF. The chain joins TRBV24-1 to TRBJ1-2, with no clear D. The CDR3 has 13 residues. Germline CDR1 and CDR2: KGHDR and SFDVKD. The V and J ends lost 9 bases and 1 base respectively, with 11 bases between them.

A single count supports this clone. The V and J genes are TRBV9 and TRBJ2-7; TRBD2 is a possible D gene (5 bases). Trimming shortened V by 7 bases and J by 0 bases, and 14 bases separated the two germline ends. Per germline, CDR1 SGDLS and CDR2 YYNGEE. The CDR3 runs to 14 residues. CDR3 residues: CASASPGSSYEQYF. DNA of the CDR3: TGTGCCAGCGCTTCCCCGGGGTCCTCCTACGAGCAGTACTTC.

There are a few counts of this clone. The V and J genes are TRBV28 and TRBJ1-1, with TRBD1 identical over 7 bases. J was trimmed by 6 bases and V by 3 bases; bases with no gene match: 13. CDR3 length: 16 amino acids. The germline CDR1 and CDR2 sequences are MDHEN and SYDVKM. CDR3 region: CASSFLGRGGEPEAFF. The CDR3 nucleotides read TGTGCCAGCAGTTTTTTAGGGCGAGGGGGCGAGCCTGAAGCTTTCTTT.

The chain couples TRBV6-5 to TRBJ1-2; 9 bases match TRBD1. Germline CDR1 is MNHEY and CDR2 is SVGAGI. The CDR3 runs to 13 residues. The J segment lost 4 bases and the V segment lost 6 bases, leaving 3 bases of the junction unmatched. The chain's CDR3 is CASRGTGRYGYTF. CDR3 DNA sequence: TGTGCCAGCAGGGGGACAGGGCGCTATGGCTACACCTTC.

This clone was seen a single time. The J gene is TRBJ2-1, the V gene TRBV30; the match to TRBD2 covers 10 bases. Trimming at V came to 3 bases and at J to 2 bases, leaving 28 bases not matched to a gene. Germline CDR1 reads GTSNPN; CDR2 reads SVGIG (reference sequence). There are 23 residues in the CDR3. The CDR3 sequence: CAWSLNRGGLGAGGPRAYNEQFF. The DNA of the CDR3 is TGTGCCTGGAGCTTAAACCGAGGGGGTTTGGGAGCGGGAGGGCCGAGGGCCTACAATGAGCAGTTCTTC.

The chain combines TRBV2 with TRBJ1-2; 9 nucleotides agree with TRBD1. From germline, CDR1 is SNHLY and CDR2 FYNNEI. V dropped 7 bases and J dropped 7; count of bases not matched to a gene: 13. CDR3 length equals 15 residues. As DNA, the CDR3 is TGTGCCAGCACCCGAGGGGACAGGGTACGATCTGGCTACACCTTC. As protein: CASTRGDRVRSGYTF.

The chain combines TRBV6-1 with TRBJ1-2; TRBD1 matches at 8 bases. The CDR3 spans 16 residues. Trimming removed 2 bases from V and 6 bases from J; junction bases left unmatched: 11. Germline CDR1 is MNHNS and CDR2 is SASEGT. CDR3 DNA sequence: TGTGCCAGCAGTGAAAGGGCAGGGGGCCGATGGGATGGCTACACCTTC. Its translation is CASSERAGGRWDGYTF.

J is TRBJ1-6 and V is TRBV5-1; D ambiguous. The CDR3 consists of 14 residues. Trimming cost V 9 bases and J 7 bases, with 17 bases left between them. Germline V CDR1 and CDR2: SGHRS, YFSETQ. The chain's CDR3 is CATTTGDENSPLHF. The CDR3 DNA reads TGCGCCACCACAACCGGAGACGAAAATTCACCCCTCCACTTT.

The rearrangement joins TRBV19 to TRBJ2-1; TRBD2 aligns across 14 bases. CDR1 and CDR2 (germline): LNHDA, SQIVND (reference sequence). The CDR3 consists of 14 residues. Trimming removed 8 bases from V and 4 bases from J; junction bases left unmatched: 1. CDR3 nucleotides: TGTGCCAGTGGACTAGCGGGAGGTTACAATGAGCAGTTCTTC. Its translation is CASGLAGGYNEQFF.

This chain uses TRBV7-6 with TRBJ2-3; D gene ambiguous. CDR3 length: 14 residues. Trimming pared 6 bases from V and 2 bases from J, leaving 12 bases between. Germline lookup yields CDR1 SGHVS and CDR2 FNYEAQ. CDR3: CASSQPGFTDTQYF. In nucleotides, the CDR3 is TGTGCCAGCAGTCAACCTGGTTTCACAGATACGCAGTATTTT.

The V call is TRBV12-3 or TRBV12-4, the J call TRBJ2-7; D is ambiguous. This CDR3 is 13 amino acids long. Trimming removed 1 base at V and 2 bases at J, with 6 bases between. The CDR3: CASSLGVPYEQYF. CDR3 coding DNA: TGTGCCAGCAGTTTAGGAGTTCCCTACGAGCAGTACTTC.

The V call is TRBV13, the J call TRBJ2-7, with D maybe TRBD2 (5 bases). V gave up 5 bases and J gave up 0 bases, with 14 bases separating them. Germline assignment: CDR1 PRHDT and CDR2 FYEKMQ (reference sequence). The CDR3 has 15 amino acids. CDR3 protein: CASSPREEGSYEQYF. The CDR3 coding sequence is TGTGCCAGCAGCCCCCGGGAAGAGGGCTCCTACGAGCAGTACTTC.

CDR3 sequence: CASSFSRLNTEAFF. CDR3 DNA sequence: TGTGCCAGCAGTTTTTCCCGACTGAACACTGAAGCTTTCTTT. The V gene is TRBV27, the J gene TRBJ1-1; D is undetermined. Germline lookup yields CDR1 MNHEY and CDR2 SMNVEV (reference sequence). The ends were cut back, 3 bases at V and 0 bases at J, with 8 bases in the middle. The CDR3 sequence is 14 residues long.

V gene TRBV10-3 combines with J gene TRBJ1-1, with D tentatively TRBD1 (5 bases). This CDR3 has 11 amino acids. CDR1 and CDR2 (germline): ENHRY, SYGVKD. Trimming removed 10 bases at V and 1 base at J, with 7 bases between. CDR3 protein: CASGQNTEAFF. CDR3 sequence (DNA): TGTGCCAGCGGACAGAACACTGAAGCTTTCTTT.

The chain recombines TRBV5-6 with TRBJ1-3, with 7 nucleotides matching TRBD1. Trimming at V came to 4 bases and at J to 9 bases, leaving 22 bases not matched to a gene. This CDR3 is built from 18 residues. CDR1 is SGHDT, CDR2 YYEEEE, per germline. The CDR3 here is CASSETRIAGAKGATIYF. Written as DNA, the CDR3 is TGTGCCAGCAGCGAGACCCGAATCGCAGGGGCGAAGGGGGCCACCATATATTTT. Full variable domain (outside the CDR3, taken from reference TRBV5-6 and TRBJ1-3): DAGVTQSPTHLIKTRGQQVTLRCSPKSGHDTVSWYQQALGQGPQFIFQYYEEEERQRGNFPDRFSGHQFPNYSSELNVNALLLGDSALYLCASSETRIAGAKGATIYFGEGSWLTVV.